This T cell receptor (beta chain) was recorded in a study of spatial heterogeneity in lung cancer. Findings and limits, study-wide: Mutation counts in tumors were tracked by counts of expanded intratumoral alpha and beta TCRs.

Germline V CDR1 and CDR2: SGHVS, FQNEAQ. V was pared by 3 bases and J by 1 base, with 3 bases of the junction left unmatched. The CDR3 loop spans 15 amino acids. MiXCR, applied by TCRdb to the 5' RACE reads, yields one record per CDR3 protein. Of more than 15,000 distinct CDR3 sequences in the sample, roughly 6% were seen once. Time point reported: sample taken at primary tumor resection. On this clonotype itself: Its antigen remains unidentified. This beta chain came through as a stray read in a library set up for alpha chains, and its size says little.

This clonotype originated in a male donor with early-stage non-small cell lung cancer. The genes are TRBV7-8 and TRBJ2-7; 10 nucleotides match TRBD1. The material sequenced was lung tumor tissue, taken at surgery. This CDR3 reads CASSLRTGGSYEQYF. The CDR3 bases are TGTGCCAGCAGCTTGAGGACAGGGGGTTCCTACGAGCAGTACTTC.